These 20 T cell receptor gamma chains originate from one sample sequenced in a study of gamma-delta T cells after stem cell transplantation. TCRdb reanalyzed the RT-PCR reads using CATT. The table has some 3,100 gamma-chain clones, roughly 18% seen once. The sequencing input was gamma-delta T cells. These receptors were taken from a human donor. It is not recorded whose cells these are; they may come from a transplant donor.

Here the CDR3 reads CATWDGPPPYKKLF. CDR3 sequence (DNA): TGTGCCACCTGGGATGGGCCTCCCCCATATAAGAAACTCTTT. The V gene is TRGV4, the J gene TRGJ1 or TRGJ2. Looked up from germline, CDR1 is EGSTGY and CDR2 is YDSYTSSV. CDR3 length equals 14 residues. V shed 0 bases, J shed 7 bases, and the junction held 9 bases outside the gene matches.

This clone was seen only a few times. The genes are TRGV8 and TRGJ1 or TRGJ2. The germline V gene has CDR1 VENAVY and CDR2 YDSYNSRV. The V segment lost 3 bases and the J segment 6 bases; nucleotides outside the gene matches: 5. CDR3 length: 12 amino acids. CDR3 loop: CATWDSGYKKLF. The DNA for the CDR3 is TGTGCCACCTGGGATTCGGGTTATAAGAAACTCTTT.

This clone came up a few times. The CDR3 nucleotides read TGTGCCACCTGGGACGGGCCAAGGAGTGATTGGATCAAGACGTTT. This sequence encodes CATWDGPRSDWIKTF. The V gene is TRGV2, the J gene TRGJP2. Trimming cost V 0 bases and J 5 bases; bases outside gene matches: 6. Germline values: CDR1 EGSNGY, CDR2 YDSYNSKV. The CDR3 covers 15 residues.

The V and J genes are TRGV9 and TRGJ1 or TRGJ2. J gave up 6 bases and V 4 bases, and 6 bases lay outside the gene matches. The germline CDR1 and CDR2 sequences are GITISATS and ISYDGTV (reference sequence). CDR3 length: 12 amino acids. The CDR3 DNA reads TGTGCCTTGTGGGACTTGGGTTATAAGAAACTCTTT. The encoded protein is CALWDLGYKKLF.

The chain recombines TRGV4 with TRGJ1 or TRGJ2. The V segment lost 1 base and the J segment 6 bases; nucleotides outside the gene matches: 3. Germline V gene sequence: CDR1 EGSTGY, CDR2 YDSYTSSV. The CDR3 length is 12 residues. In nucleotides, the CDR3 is TGTGCCACCTGGGATGGTTCTTATAAGAAACTCTTT. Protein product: CATWDGSYKKLF.

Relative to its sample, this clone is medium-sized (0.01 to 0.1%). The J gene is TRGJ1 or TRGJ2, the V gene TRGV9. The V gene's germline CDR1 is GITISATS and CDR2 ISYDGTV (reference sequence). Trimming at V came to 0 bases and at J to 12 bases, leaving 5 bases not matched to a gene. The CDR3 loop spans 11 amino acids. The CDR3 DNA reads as TGTGCCTTGTGGGAGGTGCACGTGAAACTCTTT. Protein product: CALWEVHVKLF.

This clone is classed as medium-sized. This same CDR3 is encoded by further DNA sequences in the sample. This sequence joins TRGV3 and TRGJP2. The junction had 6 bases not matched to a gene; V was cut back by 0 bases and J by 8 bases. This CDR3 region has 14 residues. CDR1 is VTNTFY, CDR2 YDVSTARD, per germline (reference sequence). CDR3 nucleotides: TGTGCCACCTGGGACAGGCTAGGCGATTGGATCAAGACGTTT. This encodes CATWDRLGDWIKTF.

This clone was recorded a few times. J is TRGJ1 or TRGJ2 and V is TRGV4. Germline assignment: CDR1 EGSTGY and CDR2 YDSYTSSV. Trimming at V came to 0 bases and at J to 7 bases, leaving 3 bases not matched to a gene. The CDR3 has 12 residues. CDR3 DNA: TGTGCCACCTGGGATGGGCCATATAAGAAACTCTTT. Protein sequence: CATWDGPYKKLF.

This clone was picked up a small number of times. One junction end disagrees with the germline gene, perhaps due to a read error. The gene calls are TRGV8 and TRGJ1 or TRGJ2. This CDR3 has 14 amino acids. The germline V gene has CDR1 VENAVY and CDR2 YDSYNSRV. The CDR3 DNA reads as TGTGCCACCTGGGATAGCCCCCTCCCTAATAAGAGACTCTTT. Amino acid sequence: CATWDSPLPNKRLF.

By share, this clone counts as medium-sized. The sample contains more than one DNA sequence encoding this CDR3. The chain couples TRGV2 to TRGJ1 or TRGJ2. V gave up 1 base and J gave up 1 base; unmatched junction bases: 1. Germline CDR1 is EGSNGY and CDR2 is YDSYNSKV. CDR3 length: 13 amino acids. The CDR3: CATWDGNYYKKLF. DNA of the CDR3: TGTGCCACCTGGGACGGTAATTATTATAAGAAACTCTTT.

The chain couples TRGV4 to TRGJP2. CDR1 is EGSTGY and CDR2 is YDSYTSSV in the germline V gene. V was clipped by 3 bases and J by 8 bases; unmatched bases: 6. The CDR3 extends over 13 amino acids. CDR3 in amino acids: CATWDRADWIKTF. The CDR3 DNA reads TGTGCCACCTGGGATAGAGCCGATTGGATCAAGACGTTT.

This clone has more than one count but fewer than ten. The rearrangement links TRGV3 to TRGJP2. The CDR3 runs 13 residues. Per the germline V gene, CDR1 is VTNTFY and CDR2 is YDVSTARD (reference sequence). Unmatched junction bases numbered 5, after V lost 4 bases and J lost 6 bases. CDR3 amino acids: CATWEGCDWIKTF. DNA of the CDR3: TGTGCCACCTGGGAAGGGTGTGATTGGATCAAGACGTTT.

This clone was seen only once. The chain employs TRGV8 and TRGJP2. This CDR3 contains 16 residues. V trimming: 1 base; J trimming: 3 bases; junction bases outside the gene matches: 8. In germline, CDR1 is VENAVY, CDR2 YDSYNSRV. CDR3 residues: CATWDSKGGSDWIKTF. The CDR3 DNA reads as TGTGCCACCTGGGATAGTAAGGGGGGTAGTGATTGGATCAAGACGTTT.

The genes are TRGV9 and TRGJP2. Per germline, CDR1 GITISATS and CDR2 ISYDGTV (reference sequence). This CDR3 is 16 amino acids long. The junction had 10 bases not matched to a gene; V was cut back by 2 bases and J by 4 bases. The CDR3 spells CALWEAHQVSDWIKTF. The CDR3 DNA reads TGTGCCTTGTGGGAGGCCCACCAAGTTAGTGATTGGATCAAGACGTTT.

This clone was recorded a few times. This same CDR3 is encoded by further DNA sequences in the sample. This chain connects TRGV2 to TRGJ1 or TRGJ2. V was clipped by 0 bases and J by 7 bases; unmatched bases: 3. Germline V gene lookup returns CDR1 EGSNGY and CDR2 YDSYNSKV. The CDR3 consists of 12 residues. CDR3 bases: TGTGCCACCTGGGACGGGCAGTATAAGAAACTCTTT. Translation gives CATWDGQYKKLF.

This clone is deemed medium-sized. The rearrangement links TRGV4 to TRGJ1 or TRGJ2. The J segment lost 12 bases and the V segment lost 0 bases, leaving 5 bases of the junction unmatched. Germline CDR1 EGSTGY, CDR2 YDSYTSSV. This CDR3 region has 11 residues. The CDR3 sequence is CATWDGRGKLF. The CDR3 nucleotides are TGTGCCACCTGGGATGGGCGAGGGAAACTCTTT.

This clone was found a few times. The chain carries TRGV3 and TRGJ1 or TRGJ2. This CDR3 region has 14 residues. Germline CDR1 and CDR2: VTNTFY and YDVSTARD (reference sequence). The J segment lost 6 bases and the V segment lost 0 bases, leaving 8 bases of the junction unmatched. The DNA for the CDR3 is TGTGCCACCTGGGACAGGCTCCGGATTTATAAGAAACTCTTT. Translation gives CATWDRLRIYKKLF.

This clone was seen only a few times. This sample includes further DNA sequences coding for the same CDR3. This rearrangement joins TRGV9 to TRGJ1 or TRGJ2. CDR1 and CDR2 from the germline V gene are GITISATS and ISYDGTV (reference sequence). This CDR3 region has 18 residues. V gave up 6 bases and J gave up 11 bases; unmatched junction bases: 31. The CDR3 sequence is CALWWWLMRSKGETEKLF. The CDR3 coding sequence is TGTGCCTTGTGGTGGTGGTTGATGAGATCGAAGGGGGAGACGGAGAAACTCTTT.

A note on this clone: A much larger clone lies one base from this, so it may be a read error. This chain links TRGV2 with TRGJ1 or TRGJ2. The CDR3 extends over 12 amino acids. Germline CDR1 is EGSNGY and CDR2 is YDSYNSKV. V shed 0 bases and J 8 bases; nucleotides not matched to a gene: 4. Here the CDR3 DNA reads TGTGCCACCTGGGACGGGCGTCATAAGAAACTCTTT. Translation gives CATWDGRHKKLF.

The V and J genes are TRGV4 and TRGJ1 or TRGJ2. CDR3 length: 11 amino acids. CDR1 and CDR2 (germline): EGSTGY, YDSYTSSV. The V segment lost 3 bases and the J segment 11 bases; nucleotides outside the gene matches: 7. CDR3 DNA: TGTGCCACCTGGGATTGGGTAGAGAAACTCTTT. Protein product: CATWDWVEKLF.